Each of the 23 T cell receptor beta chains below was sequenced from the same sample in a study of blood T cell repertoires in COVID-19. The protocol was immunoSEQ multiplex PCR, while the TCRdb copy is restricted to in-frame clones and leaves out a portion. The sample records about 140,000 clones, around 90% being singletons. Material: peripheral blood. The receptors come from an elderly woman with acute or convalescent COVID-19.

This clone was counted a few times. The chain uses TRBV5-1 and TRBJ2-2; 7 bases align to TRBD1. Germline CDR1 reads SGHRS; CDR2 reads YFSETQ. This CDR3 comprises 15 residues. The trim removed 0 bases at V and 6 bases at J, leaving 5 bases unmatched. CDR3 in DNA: TGCGCCAGCAGCTTGGGGGCCAGGGGGTCCGGGGAGCTGTTTTTT. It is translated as CASSLGARGSGELFF.

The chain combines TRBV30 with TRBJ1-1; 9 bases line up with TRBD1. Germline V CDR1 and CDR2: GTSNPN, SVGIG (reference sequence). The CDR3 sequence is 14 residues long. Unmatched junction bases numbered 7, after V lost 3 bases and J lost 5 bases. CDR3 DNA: TGTGCCTGGAGGTTACACAGGGGGCAAACTGAAGCTTTCTTT. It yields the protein CAWRLHRGQTEAFF.

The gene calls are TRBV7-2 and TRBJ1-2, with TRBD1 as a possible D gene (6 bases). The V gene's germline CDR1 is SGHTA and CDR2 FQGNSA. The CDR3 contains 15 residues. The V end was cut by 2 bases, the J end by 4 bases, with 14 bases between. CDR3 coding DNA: TGTGCCAGCAGCTTAAGACAGGCCCGAGGCTATGGCTACACCTTC. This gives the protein CASSLRQARGYGYTF.

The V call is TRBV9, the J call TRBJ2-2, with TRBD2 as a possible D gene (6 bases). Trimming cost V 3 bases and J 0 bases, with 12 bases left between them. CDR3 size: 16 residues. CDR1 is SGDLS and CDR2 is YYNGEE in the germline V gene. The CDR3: CASSGAGTANTGELFF. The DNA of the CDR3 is TGTGCCAGCAGCGGCGCGGGGACGGCGAACACCGGGGAGCTGTTTTTT. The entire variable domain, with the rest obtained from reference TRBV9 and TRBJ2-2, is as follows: DSGVTQTPKHLITATGQRVTLRCSPRSGDLSVYWYQQSLDQGLQFLIQYYNGEERAKGNILERFSAQQFPDLHSELNLSSLELGDSALYFCASSGAGTANTGELFFGEGSRLTVL.

The CDR3 DNA sequence: TGTGCCACCAGCAGTGAACAGCCTAACTATGGCTACACCTTC. Amino acid sequence: CATSSEQPNYGYTF. This chain uses TRBV15 with TRBJ1-2; D is unclear. The CDR3 length is 14 residues. Germline assignment: CDR1 LNHNV and CDR2 YYDKDF (reference sequence). Trimming pared 3 bases from V and 0 bases from J, leaving 8 bases between.

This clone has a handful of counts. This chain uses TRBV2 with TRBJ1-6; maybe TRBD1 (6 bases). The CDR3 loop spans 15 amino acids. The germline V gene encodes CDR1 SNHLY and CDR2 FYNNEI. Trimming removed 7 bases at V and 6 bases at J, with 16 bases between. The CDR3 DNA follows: TGTGCCAGCACCCTCAGGGACATCGCTAATTCACCCCTCCACTTT. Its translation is CASTLRDIANSPLHF.

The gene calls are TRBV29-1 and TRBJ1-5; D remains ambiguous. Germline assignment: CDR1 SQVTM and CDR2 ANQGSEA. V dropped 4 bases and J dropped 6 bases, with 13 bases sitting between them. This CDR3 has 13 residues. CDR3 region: CSVAGQGGQPQHF. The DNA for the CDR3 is TGCAGCGTTGCAGGCCAAGGAGGTCAGCCCCAGCATTTT.

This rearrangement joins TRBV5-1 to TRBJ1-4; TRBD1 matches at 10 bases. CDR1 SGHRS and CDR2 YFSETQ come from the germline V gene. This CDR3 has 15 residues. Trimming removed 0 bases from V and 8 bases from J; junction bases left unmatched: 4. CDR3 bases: TGCGCCAGCAGCTTGGCCGGGACAGGGGTGGAAAAACTGTTTTTT. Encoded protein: CASSLAGTGVEKLFF. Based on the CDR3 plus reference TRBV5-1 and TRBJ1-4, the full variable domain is KAGVTQTPRYLIKTRGQQVTLSCSPISGHRSVSWYQQTPGQGLQFLFEYFSETQRNKGNFPGRFSGRQFSNSRSEMNVSTLELGDSALYLCASSLAGTGVEKLFFGSGTQLSVL.

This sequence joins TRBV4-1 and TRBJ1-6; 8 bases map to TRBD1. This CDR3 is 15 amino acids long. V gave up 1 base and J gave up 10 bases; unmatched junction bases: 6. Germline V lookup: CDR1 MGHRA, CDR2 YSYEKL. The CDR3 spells CASSQGPRGQSPLHF. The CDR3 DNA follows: TGCGCCAGCAGCCAAGGACCCAGGGGGCAATCACCCCTCCACTTT.

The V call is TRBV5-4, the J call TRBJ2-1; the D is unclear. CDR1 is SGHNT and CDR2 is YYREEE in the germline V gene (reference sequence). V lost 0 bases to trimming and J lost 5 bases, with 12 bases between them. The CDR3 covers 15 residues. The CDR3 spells CASSLAFPRDNEQFF. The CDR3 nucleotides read TGTGCCAGCAGCTTGGCGTTCCCCCGGGACAATGAGCAGTTCTTC.

CDR3 bases: TGTGCCAGCAGCTTAGGCCCTGGACAGGATCACTATGGCTACACCTTC. As protein: CASSLGPGQDHYGYTF. V is TRBV13 and J is TRBJ1-2, with 7 nucleotides matching TRBD1. The CDR3 length is 16 residues. V was clipped by 0 bases and J by 3 bases; unmatched bases: 7. The germline V gene encodes CDR1 PRHDT and CDR2 FYEKMQ (reference sequence).

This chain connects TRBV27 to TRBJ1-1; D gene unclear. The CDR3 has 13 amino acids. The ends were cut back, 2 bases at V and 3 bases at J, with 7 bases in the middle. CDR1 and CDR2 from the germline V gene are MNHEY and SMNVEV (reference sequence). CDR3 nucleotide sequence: TGTGCCAGCAGTTTAATTGCGTACACTGAAGCTTTCTTT. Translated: CASSLIAYTEAFF.

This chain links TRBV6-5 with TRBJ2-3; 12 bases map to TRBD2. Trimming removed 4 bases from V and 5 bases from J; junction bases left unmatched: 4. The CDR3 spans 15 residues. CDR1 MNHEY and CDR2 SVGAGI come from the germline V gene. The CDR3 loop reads CASSSSGGAGDTQYF. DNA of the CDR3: TGTGCCAGCAGTTCTAGCGGGGGGGCAGGAGATACGCAGTATTTT.

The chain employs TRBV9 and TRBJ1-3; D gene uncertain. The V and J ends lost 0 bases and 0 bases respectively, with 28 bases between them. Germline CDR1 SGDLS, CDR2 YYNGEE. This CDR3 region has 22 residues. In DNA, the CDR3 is TGTGCCAGCAGCGTAGTAGGTGGGCGCAGGCCGAACCCCTGGGTCTCTGGAAACACCATATATTTT. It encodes CASSVVGGRRPNPWVSGNTIYF.

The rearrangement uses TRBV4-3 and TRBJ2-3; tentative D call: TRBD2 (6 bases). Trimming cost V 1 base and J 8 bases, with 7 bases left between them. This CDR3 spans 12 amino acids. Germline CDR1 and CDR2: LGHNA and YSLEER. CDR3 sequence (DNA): TGCGCCAGCAGCCAAGCCGGGGGTACGCAGTATTTT. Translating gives CASSQAGGTQYF.

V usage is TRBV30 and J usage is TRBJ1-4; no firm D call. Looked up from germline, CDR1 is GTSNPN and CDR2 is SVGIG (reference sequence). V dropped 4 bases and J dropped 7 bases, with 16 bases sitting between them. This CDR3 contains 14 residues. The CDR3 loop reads CAWTMGINSEKLFF. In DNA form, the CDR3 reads TGTGCCTGGACTATGGGCATAAACAGTGAAAAACTGTTTTTT.

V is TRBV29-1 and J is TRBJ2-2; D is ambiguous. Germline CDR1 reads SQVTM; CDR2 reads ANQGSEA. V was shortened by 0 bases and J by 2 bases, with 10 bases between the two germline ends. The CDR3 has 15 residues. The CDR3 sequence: CSVEDAAINTGELFF. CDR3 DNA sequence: TGCAGCGTTGAAGATGCGGCTATAAACACCGGGGAGCTGTTTTTT.

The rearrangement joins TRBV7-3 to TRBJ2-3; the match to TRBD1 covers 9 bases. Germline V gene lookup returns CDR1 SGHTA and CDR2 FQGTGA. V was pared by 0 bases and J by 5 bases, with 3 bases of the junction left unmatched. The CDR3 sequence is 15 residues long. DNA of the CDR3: TGTGCCAGCAGCTTAACGGGACAGGGTCTAGATACGCAGTATTTT. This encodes CASSLTGQGLDTQYF. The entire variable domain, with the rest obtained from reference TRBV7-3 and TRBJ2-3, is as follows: GAGVSQTPSNKVTEKGKYVELRCDPISGHTALYWYRQSLGQGPEFLIYFQGTGAADDSGLPNDRFFAVRPEGSVSTLKIQRTERGDSAVYLCASSLTGQGLDTQYFGPGTRLTVL.

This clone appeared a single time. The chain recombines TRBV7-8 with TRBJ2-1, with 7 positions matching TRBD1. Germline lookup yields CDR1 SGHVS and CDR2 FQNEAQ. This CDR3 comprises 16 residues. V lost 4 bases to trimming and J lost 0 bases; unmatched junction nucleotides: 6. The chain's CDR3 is CASSSRQGTSYNEQFF. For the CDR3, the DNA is TGTGCCAGCAGCTCCAGACAGGGTACCTCCTACAATGAGCAGTTCTTC.

CDR3 sequence: CASNRQNQGNEKLFF. CDR3 coding DNA: TGTGCCAGCAACAGACAAAATCAGGGAAATGAAAAACTGTTTTTT. The chain recombines TRBV2 with TRBJ1-4, with a tentative D call TRBD1 (5 bases). CDR1 is SNHLY, CDR2 FYNNEI, per germline. There are 15 residues in the CDR3. V was pared by 7 bases and J by 5 bases, with 17 bases between.

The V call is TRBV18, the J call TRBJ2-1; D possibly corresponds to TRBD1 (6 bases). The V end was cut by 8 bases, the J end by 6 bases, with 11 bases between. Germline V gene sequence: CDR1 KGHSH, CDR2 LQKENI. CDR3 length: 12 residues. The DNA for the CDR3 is TGTGCCAGCGGTACAGGGACCAATGAGCAGTTCTTC. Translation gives CASGTGTNEQFF.

Here the CDR3 DNA reads TGTGCCAGTAGACCTGGGACAGGGGGGCTTACTACCTTCTATGGCTACACCTTC. Translation: CASRPGTGGLTTFYGYTF. This chain links TRBV19 with TRBJ1-2, with 11 bases aligning to TRBD1. After removal of 6 bases from V and 4 bases from J, the junction contained 16 bases not matched to a gene. The CDR3 is 18 amino acids. Germline V gene lookup returns CDR1 LNHDA and CDR2 SQIVND (reference sequence).

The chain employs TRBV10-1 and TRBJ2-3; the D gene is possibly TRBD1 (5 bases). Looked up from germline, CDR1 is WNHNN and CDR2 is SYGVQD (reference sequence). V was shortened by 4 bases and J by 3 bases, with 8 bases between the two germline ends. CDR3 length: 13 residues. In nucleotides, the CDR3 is TGCGCCAGCAGTGCCCAGGGAACAGATACGCAGTATTTT. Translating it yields CASSAQGTDTQYF.